The 4 T cell receptor beta chains listed next were all sequenced from one sample in a study of T cell responses to AZD1222 COVID-19 vaccine. Method: immunoSEQ multiplex PCR; TCRdb's copy keeps in-frame clones and lacks some. The sample includes some 190,000 clones, over 90% seen only once; the top ten take roughly 2%. Source: peripheral blood, taken 28 days after the second AZD1222 dose. These receptors were obtained from an adult who received the AZD1222 COVID-19 vaccine.

The rearrangement links TRBV10-3 to TRBJ2-2, with 11 bases fitting TRBD2. The CDR3 has 16 amino acids. With V trimmed by 10 bases and J by 1 base, 8 bases remained unmatched. Germline CDR1 and CDR2: ENHRY and SYGVKD. The CDR3 region has the DNA TGTGCCACCTTTGCCGGGACTAGCGGGAACACCGGGGAGCTGTTTTTT. Its protein product is CATFAGTSGNTGELFF.

Only one count was recorded for this clone. The chain is built from TRBV6-5 and TRBJ2-2, with 7 bases lining up with TRBD2. The germline gives CDR1 MNHEY, CDR2 SVGAGI. The CDR3 loop spans 13 amino acids. This CDR3 is CAVAGDSTGELFF. The CDR3 nucleotides read TGTGCAGTCGCGGGAGATAGCACCGGGGAGCTGTTTTTT.

The CDR3 coding sequence is TGTGCCAGCCCCGGGAAGAACACCGGGGAGCTGTTTTTT. This gives the protein CASPGKNTGELFF. This chain uses TRBV12-3 or TRBV12-4 with TRBJ2-2, with a weak D call TRBD2 (5 bases). The CDR3 spans 13 residues. V was shortened by 8 bases and J by 1 base, with 8 bases between the two germline ends.

The chain links TRBV4-2 to TRBJ2-1, with 15 bases aligning to TRBD2. The CDR3 runs to 17 residues. Germline V gives CDR1 LGHNA, CDR2 YNFKEQ. V lost 3 bases, J lost 6 bases, and 6 bases stayed unmatched. The chain's CDR3 is CASSHPGTSGGSNEQFF. As DNA, the CDR3 is TGTGCCAGCAGCCACCCGGGGACTAGCGGGGGGAGCAATGAGCAGTTCTTC.